This TCR beta chain emerged from a study of T cells in Graves' hyperthyroidism and ophthalmopathy. Study outcomes and limitations: A model of 13 V-J pairs discriminated ophthalmopathy from stable hyperthyroidism.

Ten or more counts support this clonotype. What it binds is not known. The conserved phenylalanine or tryptophan normally closing the CDR3 is absent here, so this likely arose from a read error. Authors of the study amplified TCR beta CDR3 regions from RNA transcripts. The TCR CDR3 was amplified in a first-round RT-PCR using the HTBI primer set. MiXCR, run by TCRdb on the multiplex PCR reads, gives a single entry per CDR3 protein. The profile shows about 520,000 distinct CDR3 sequences, around 22% of them singletons. Sequencing was done on a sample of blood. The receptor was isolated from a woman in her 30s with Graves' ophthalmopathy.

CDR3 sequence reads: CSVQGLKGYTL. Here the CDR3 DNA reads TGCAGCGTTCAGGGGTTGAAAGGCTACACCCTC. The chain couples TRBV29-1 to TRBJ1-2, with a tentative D call TRBD1 (6 bases). This CDR3 region has 11 residues. CDR1 is SQVTM and CDR2 is ANQGSEA in the germline V gene. With 5 bases removed from V and 8 bases from J, the gap between germline ends came to 12 bases.